The 4 T cell receptor beta chains given below trace back to one sample, sequenced in a study of shared clonotypes between healthy human individuals. Using immunoSEQ multiplex PCR, the repertoire was profiled, and TCRdb retains in-frame clones only, with some absent. The sample lists some 2 million clones; 85% to 95% were seen once. The specimen sequenced was naive CD4+ T cells sorted from blood. Regarding subset: CD45RA+ positively selected. The receptors were gathered from a man between 18 and 35 years old in good health.

This chain connects TRBV18 to TRBJ2-3, with D possibly called TRBD1 or TRBD2 (5 bases each). This CDR3 contains 16 residues. Trimming removed 3 bases at V and 0 bases at J, with 13 bases between. CDR1 KGHSH and CDR2 LQKENI come from the germline V gene. The CDR3 bases are TGTGCCAGCTCACCCTTCCGGGACGTCAGCACAGATACGCAGTATTTT. Translation gives CASSPFRDVSTDTQYF.

The rearrangement joins TRBV9 to TRBJ2-5; D tentatively reads TRBD1 or TRBD2 (6 bases each). The germline V gene encodes CDR1 SGDLS and CDR2 YYNGEE. The CDR3 totals 14 residues. Trimming stripped 3 bases from V and 4 bases from J, with 13 bases between. The CDR3 region is CASSALQGGETQYF. The CDR3 DNA reads as TGTGCCAGCAGCGCCCTACAGGGAGGAGAGACCCAGTACTTC.

J is TRBJ2-2 and V is TRBV18; D ambiguous. The V gene lost 0 bases and the J gene lost 6 bases, with 5 bases spanning the gap. This CDR3 is 13 amino acids long. The germline gives CDR1 KGHSH, CDR2 LQKENI. In nucleotides, the CDR3 is TGTGCCAGCTCACCACCGGAACCCGGGGAGCTGTTTTTT. This translates into CASSPPEPGELFF.

The chain joins TRBV2 to TRBJ1-4; 9 bases are shared with TRBD1. Germline V gene data show CDR1 as SNHLY and CDR2 as FYNNEI. Germline trimming cut 10 bases from V and 8 bases from J; bases unmatched to any gene: 11. The CDR3 totals 14 residues. Here the CDR3 DNA reads TGTGCCACCTCGGACAGGGGTATTGGCGAAAAACTGTTTTTT. This sequence encodes CATSDRGIGEKLFF.